The entry below gives a single T cell receptor (beta chain) sequence along with its context. These data come from a study of blood T cell repertoires in COVID-19. Study-wide context: Acute and convalescent COVID-19 samples came from the United States, Italy and Spain. Sources were T cells, B-cell-depleted T cells, or PBMCs; the material itself was cDNA or gDNA.

TCRdb's copy holds only in-frame clones and misses some; the assay was immunoSEQ multiplex PCR. This sample carries about 140,000 clones, about 75% of them seen once, and the ten largest clones take around 2.9%. Each participant's cohort was designated according to participant-reported clinical history. Recovered status in Cohort 3 required two negative PCRs, clearance, or symptom resolution. The CDR3 runs 16 residues. The germline CDR1 and CDR2 sequences are MNHEY and SMNVEV (reference sequence). V was shortened by 0 bases and J by 7 bases, with 16 bases between the two germline ends. This chain uses TRBV27 with TRBJ2-1, with D possibly matching TRBD2 (6 bases). The material sequenced was PBMCs or T cells enriched from blood (not recorded which). The TCR comes from a woman aged 45-65 years who had recovered from COVID-19. In DNA, the CDR3 is TGTGCCAGCAGTTTATCGGGAATGGGAGGAGGGAATGAGCAGTTCTTC. It translates to CASSLSGMGGGNEQFF.